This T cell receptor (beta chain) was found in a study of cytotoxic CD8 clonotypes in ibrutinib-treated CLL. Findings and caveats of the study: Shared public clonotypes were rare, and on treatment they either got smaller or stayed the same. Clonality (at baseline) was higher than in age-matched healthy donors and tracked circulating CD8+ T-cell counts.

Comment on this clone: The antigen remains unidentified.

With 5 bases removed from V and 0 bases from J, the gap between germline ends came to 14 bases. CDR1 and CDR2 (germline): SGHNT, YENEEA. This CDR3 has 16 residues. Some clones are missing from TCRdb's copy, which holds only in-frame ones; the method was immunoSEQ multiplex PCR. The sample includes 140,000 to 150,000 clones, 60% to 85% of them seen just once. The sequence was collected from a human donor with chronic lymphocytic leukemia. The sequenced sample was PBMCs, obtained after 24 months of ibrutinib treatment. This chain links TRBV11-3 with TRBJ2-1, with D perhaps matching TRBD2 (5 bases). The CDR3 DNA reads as TGTGCCAGCAGCCCGCTGTCGGGGAGCTCCTACAATGAGCAGTTCTTC. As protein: CASSPLSGSSYNEQFF.